This T cell receptor (beta chain) was recorded in a study of Tregs in tolerant kidney transplant recipients. Whole-study findings and limits: The small number of patients limits these findings pending further validation.

The V gene end was trimmed by 5 bases and the J gene end by 6 bases; junction bases not matched to a gene: 2. Germline CDR1 is DFQATT and CDR2 is SNEGSKA (reference sequence). The CDR3 extends over 11 amino acids. As to this clone: Its antigen is undetermined.

Related graft donors supplied nonmyeloablative bone marrow transplants, and mixed chimerism was transient. CD4+CD25+CD127- Tregs, CD4+CD25- non-Tregs, CD4 and CD8 cells were sorted. Profiled with immunoSEQ multiplex PCR; TCRdb holds only in-frame clones, not every one. The sample lists 65,000 or so clones; around 87% were seen once. Specimen: CD4+ T cells from blood (PBMCs), collected 6 months after the transplant. The chain joins TRBV20-1 to TRBJ1-2, with TRBD1 matching over 8 bases. The sequence was obtained from a human patient who received a combined kidney and bone marrow transplant. Some T cells here may be from the graft donor. The CDR3: CSAYRGDGYTF. In DNA form, the CDR3 reads TGCAGTGCTTACAGGGGGGATGGCTACACCTTC.